The text below deals with one T cell receptor (beta chain). After removal of 0 bases from V and 10 bases from J, the junction contained 12 bases not matched to a gene. Per germline, CDR1 SGHNT and CDR2 YYREEE (reference sequence). The CDR3 loop spans 17 amino acids. The data were obtained in a study of OX40 agonist ivuxolimab in advanced cancers. TCRdb keeps only in-frame clones here, not all; method: immunoSEQ multiplex PCR. The sample lists tens of thousands of clones, approximately 91% seen once, with 3.8% in the top ten. The sequences come from CD4+ or CD8+ T cells sorted from blood, collected in a trial of the OX40 agonist ivuxolimab. The chain employs TRBV5-4 and TRBJ2-1, with 11 positions matching TRBD2. The source of this sequence is an adult with an advanced solid tumor such as melanoma, head and neck, liver or kidney cancer. In DNA, the CDR3 is TGTGCCAGCAGCTTGGGATCCGGGACTAGCGGACTTCAAGAGCAGTTCTTC. This codes for CASSLGSGTSGLQEQFF.